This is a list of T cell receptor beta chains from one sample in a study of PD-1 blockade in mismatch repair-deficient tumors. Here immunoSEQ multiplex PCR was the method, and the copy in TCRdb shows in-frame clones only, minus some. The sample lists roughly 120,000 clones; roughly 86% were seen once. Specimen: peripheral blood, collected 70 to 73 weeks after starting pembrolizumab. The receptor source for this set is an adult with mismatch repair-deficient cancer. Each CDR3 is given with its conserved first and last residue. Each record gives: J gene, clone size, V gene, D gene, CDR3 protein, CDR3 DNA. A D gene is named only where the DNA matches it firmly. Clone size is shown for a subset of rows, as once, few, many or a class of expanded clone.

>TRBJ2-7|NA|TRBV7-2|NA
CASSPEYSKHYEQYF
TGTGCCAGCAGCCCCGAGTACTCCAAGCACTACGAGCAGTACTTC
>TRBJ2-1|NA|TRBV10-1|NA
CASRQNNEQFF
TGCGCCAGCAGACAGAACAATGAGCAGTTCTTC
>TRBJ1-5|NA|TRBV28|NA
CASRTPRVPNQPQHF
TGTGCCAGCAGGACACCCCGGGTCCCCAATCAGCCCCAGCATTTT
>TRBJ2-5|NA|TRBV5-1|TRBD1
CASSWGGTGETQYF
TGCGCCAGCAGCTGGGGTGGGACAGGGGAGACCCAGTACTTC
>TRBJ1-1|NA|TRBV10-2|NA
CASSPPPDTEAFF
TGCGCCAGCAGTCCCCCTCCGGACACTGAAGCTTTCTTT
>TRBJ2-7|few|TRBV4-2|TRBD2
CASSPRAGGTYEQYF
TGTGCCAGCAGCCCCAGAGCGGGAGGAACCTACGAGCAGTACTTC
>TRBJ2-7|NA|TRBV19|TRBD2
CASSINAGGSYEQYF
TGTGCCAGTAGTATAAACGCGGGGGGCTCCTACGAGCAGTACTTC
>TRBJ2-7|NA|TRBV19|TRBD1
CASSRGQEYEQYF
TGTGCCAGTAGTAGGGGACAGGAGTACGAGCAGTACTTC
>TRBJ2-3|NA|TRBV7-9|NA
CASTWDTDTQYF
TGTGCCAGCACCTGGGACACAGATACGCAGTATTTT
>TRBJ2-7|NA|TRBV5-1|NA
CASSLADVGTLGEQYF
TGCGCCAGCAGCTTGGCCGACGTCGGGACTCTGGGGGAGCAGTACTTC
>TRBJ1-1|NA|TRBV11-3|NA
CASSLQGIAEAFF
TGTGCCAGCAGCTTACAGGGCATCGCTGAAGCTTTCTTT
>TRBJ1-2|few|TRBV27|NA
CASTKAGGGGYTF
TGTGCCAGCACCAAGGCGGGGGGAGGAGGCTACACCTTC
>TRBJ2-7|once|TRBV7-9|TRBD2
CASSLVAGAYEQYF
TGTGCCAGCAGCTTAGTTGCGGGGGCCTACGAGCAGTACTTC
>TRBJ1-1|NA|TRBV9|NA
CASSPGTANTEAFF
TGTGCCAGCAGCCCGGGGACGGCGAACACTGAAGCTTTCTTT
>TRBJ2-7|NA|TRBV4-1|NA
CASSLIADLYYEQYF
TGCGCCAGCAGCCTGATAGCGGACCTCTACTACGAGCAGTACTTC
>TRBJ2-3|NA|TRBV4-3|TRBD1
CASSFQGAGTDTQYF
TGCGCCAGCAGCTTCCAGGGGGCGGGGACAGATACGCAGTATTTT
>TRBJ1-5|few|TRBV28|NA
CASSYFGDSNQPQHF
TGTGCCAGCAGCTACTTCGGGGATAGCAATCAGCCCCAGCATTTT
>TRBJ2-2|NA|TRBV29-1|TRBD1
CSVEGTGVTGELFF
TGCAGCGTTGAGGGGACAGGGGTAACCGGGGAGCTGTTTTTT
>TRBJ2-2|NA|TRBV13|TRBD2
CASSLGLAGGTGELFF
TGTGCCAGCAGCTTGGGACTAGCGGGGGGCACCGGGGAGCTGTTTTTT
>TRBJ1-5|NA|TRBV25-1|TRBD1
CASGQGDSNQPQHF
TGTGCCAGCGGACAGGGGGATAGCAATCAGCCCCAGCATTTT
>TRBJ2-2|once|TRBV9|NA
CASSVDGGHGGELFF
TGTGCCAGCAGCGTAGATGGGGGGCACGGCGGGGAGCTGTTTTTT
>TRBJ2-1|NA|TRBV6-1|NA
CASSERWANEQFF
TGTGCCAGCAGTGAACGGTGGGCGAATGAGCAGTTCTTC
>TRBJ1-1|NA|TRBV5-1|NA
CASTPGGVRLDTEAFF
TGCGCCAGCACCCCGGGGGGGGTAAGGTTGGACACTGAAGCTTTCTTT
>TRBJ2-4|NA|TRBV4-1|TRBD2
CASSQGLAGGLAKNIQYF
TGCGCCAGCAGCCAGGGACTAGCGGGAGGGCTAGCCAAAAACATTCAGTACTTC
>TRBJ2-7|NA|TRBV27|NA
CASSLSETYEQYF
TGTGCCAGCAGTTTATCGGAAACCTACGAGCAGTACTTC
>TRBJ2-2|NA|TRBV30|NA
CAWRPRGAGELFF
TGTGCCTGGAGACCAAGGGGGGCGGGGGAGCTGTTTTTT
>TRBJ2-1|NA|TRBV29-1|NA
CSVGPDYNEQFF
TGCAGCGTGGGACCCGACTACAATGAGCAGTTCTTC
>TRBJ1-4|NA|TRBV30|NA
CAWRPREDGRLFF
TGTGCCTGGAGACCACGGGAGGACGGACGACTGTTTTTT
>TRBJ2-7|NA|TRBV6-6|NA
CASSPTQALTYEQYF
TGTGCCAGCAGTCCTACGCAAGCCCTCACCTACGAGCAGTACTTC
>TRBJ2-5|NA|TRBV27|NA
CASSLGETQYF
TGTGCCAGCAGTTTGGGGGAGACCCAGTACTTC
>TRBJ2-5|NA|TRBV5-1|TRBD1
CASSFDREETQYF
TGCGCCAGCAGCTTTGACAGGGAAGAGACCCAGTACTTC